Listed here are 5 T cell receptor beta chains from one sample, sequenced in a study of shared T cell receptors in the human thymus (dated by TCRdb to the early 2020s). Library construction relied on the immunoSEQ multiplex PCR assay. As stored in TCRdb, this immuneACCESS dataset retains in-frame rearrangements with V and J assigned. A fraction of the clones does not appear; measured against another copy, unresolved V genes explain less than half of the discrepancy, and the remainder lacks a known reason. This sample lists approximately 760,000 clones; approximately 85% were detected once. The ten largest clones capture 0.0095% to 0.011% of the sample. The sample was also linked to a second study, of human thymus T cells.

Specimen: thymocytes. These TCRs come from a girl less than two years old with a congenital heart defect. Donor details come from another sample of the same person, matched by shared clones.

The rearrangement joins TRBV7-6 to TRBJ1-1; 8 positions match TRBD1. The J segment lost 0 bases and the V segment lost 0 bases, leaving 18 bases of the junction unmatched. In germline, CDR1 is SGHVS, CDR2 FNYEAQ. The CDR3 loop spans 21 amino acids. This CDR3 reads CASSLAIPPLDRVIMNTEAFF. The CDR3 nucleotides are TGTGCCAGCAGCTTAGCTATCCCCCCCCTGGACAGGGTTATTATGAACACTGAAGCTTTCTTT. Drawing the rest from reference TRBV7-6 and TRBJ1-1, the complete variable domain is GAGVSQSPRYKVTKRGQDVALRCDPISGHVSLYWYRQALGQGPEFLTYFNYEAQQDKSGLPNDRFSAERPEGSISTLTIQRTEQRDSAMYRCASSLAIPPLDRVIMNTEAFFGQGTRLTVV.

This chain links TRBV28 with TRBJ1-6; the D is unclear. The V and J ends lost 8 bases and 3 bases respectively, with 17 bases between them. The CDR3 has 16 residues. Per germline, CDR1 MDHEN and CDR2 SYDVKM. The CDR3 is CASGPAGYNYNSPLHF. The CDR3 DNA sequence: TGTGCCAGCGGTCCCGCAGGTTACAACTATAATTCACCCCTCCACTTT.

This clone was counted a few times. The chain has TRBV6-6 and TRBJ2-5, with D perhaps TRBD2 (7 bases). V lost 6 bases and J 5 bases, leaving 16 bases between the germline ends. In germline, CDR1 is MNHNY, CDR2 SVGAGI (reference sequence). CDR3 length: 14 residues. The CDR3, as DNA: TGTGCCAGCAGAAGGCGGGGGCCTCACGAGACCCAGTACTTC. It yields the protein CASRRRGPHETQYF.

The rearrangement joins TRBV15 to TRBJ2-2; 8 nucleotides align to TRBD1. There are 18 residues in the CDR3. CDR1 is LNHNV, CDR2 YYDKDF, per germline (reference sequence). V gave up 0 bases and J gave up 7 bases; unmatched junction bases: 13. CDR3 residues: CATSRDRTGQGVGGELFF. Here the CDR3 DNA reads TGTGCCACCAGCAGAGATAGAACCGGACAGGGTGTTGGCGGGGAGCTGTTTTTT.

This sequence joins TRBV5-5 and TRBJ1-2, with a tentative D call TRBD1 (5 bases). This CDR3 contains 14 residues. Trimming took 0 bases from V and 1 from J, leaving 7 bases between them. Germline V gives CDR1 SGHKS, CDR2 YYEKEE (reference sequence). The CDR3 DNA reads TGTGCCAGCAGCTTGGGACAGCTTAACTATGGCTACACCTTC. Residues: CASSLGQLNYGYTF.